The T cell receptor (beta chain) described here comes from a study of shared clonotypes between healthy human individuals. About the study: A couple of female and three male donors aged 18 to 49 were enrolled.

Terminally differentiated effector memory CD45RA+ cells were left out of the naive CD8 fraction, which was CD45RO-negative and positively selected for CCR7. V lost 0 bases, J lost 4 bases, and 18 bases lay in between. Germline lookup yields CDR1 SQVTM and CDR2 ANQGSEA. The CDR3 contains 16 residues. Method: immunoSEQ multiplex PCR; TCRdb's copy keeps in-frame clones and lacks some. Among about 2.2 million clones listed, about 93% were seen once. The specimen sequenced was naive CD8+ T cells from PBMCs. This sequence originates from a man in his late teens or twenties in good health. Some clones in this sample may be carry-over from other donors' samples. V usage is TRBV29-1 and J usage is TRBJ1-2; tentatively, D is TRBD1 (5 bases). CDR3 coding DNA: TGCAGCGTTGAAGATCGCGGGTTGGGGGAAGGCTATGGCTACACCTTC. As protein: CSVEDRGLGEGYGYTF.